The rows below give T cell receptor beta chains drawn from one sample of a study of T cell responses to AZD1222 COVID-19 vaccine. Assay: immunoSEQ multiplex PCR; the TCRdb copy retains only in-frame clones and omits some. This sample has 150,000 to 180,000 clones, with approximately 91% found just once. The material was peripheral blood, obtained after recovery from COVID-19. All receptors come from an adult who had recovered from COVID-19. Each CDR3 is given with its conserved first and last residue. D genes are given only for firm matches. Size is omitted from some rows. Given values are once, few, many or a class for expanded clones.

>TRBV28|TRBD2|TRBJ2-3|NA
TGTGCCAGCAGACGGACTAGCGGTCCCACAGATACGCAGTATTTT
CASRRTSGPTDTQYF
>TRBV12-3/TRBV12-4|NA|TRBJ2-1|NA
TGTGCCAGCAGTTTAATGGGACTCAATGAGCAGTTCTTC
CASSLMGLNEQFF
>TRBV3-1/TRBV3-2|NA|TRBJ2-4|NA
TGTGCCAGCAGCCAGGCTTTACTAGCCAAAAACATTCAGTACTTC
CASSQALLAKNIQYF
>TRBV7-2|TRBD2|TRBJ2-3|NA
TGTGCCAGCAGCTTCCGGCCGGGACTAGCGGGAAGTGCGCAGTATTTT
CASSFRPGLAGSAQYF
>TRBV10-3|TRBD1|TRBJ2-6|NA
TGTGCCATCAGTGAGGCGCAGGGGGTTAGTGGGGCCAACGTCCTGACTTTC
CAISEAQGVSGANVLTF
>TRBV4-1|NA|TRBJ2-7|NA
TGCGCCAGCAGCCAAGAACAGGGAGAGCAGTACTTC
CASSQEQGEQYF
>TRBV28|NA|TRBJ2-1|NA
TGTGCCAGCAGGCCCAACCGACCTCAGGCGGGAGAGCAGTTCTTC
CASRPNRPQAGEQFF
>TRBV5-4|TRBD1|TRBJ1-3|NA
TGTGCCAGCAGCTCTGGACAGGAGTCCTCTGGAAACACCATATATTTT
CASSSGQESSGNTIYF
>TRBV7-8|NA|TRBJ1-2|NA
TGTGCCAGCGCCCCGGCTCTGGGAGGCTACACCTTC
CASAPALGGYTF
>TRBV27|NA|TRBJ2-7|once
TGTGCCAGCAGTTTATTGGGGCGTCCCTACGAGCAGTACTTC
CASSLLGRPYEQYF
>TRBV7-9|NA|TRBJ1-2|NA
TGTGCCAGCAGCTTAGCTCTGGCCCACTCCTATGGCTACACCTTC
CASSLALAHSYGYTF
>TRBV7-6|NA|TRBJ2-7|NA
TGTGCCAGCAGCACCGCGCTGGGACTCCTCGCTGGGGACGAGCAGTACTTC
CASSTALGLLAGDEQYF
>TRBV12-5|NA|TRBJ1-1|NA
TGTGCTAGTGGACCAAGGGACCTGAACACTGAAGCTTTCTTT
CASGPRDLNTEAFF
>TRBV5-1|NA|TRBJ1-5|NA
TGCGCCAGCAGCTTATACGGAGGTCAAGAGCAGCCCCAGCATTTT
CASSLYGGQEQPQHF
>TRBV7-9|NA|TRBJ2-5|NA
TGTGCCAGCAGCCTTCGAGCGGCCCTCGGAGAGACCCAGTACTTC
CASSLRAALGETQYF
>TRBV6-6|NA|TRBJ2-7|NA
TGTGCCAGCAGTCTGACTAAAGCCTACGAGCAGTACTTC
CASSLTKAYEQYF
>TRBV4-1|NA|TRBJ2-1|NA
TGCGCCAGCAGCCAAGGATTAGGACCCGTCAAGGTCTTC
CASSQGLGPVKVF
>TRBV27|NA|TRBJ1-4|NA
TGTGCCAGCAGCCGGAAACGGACAGATAATGAAAAACTGTTTTTT
CASSRKRTDNEKLFF
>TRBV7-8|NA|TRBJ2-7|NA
TGTGCCAGTACTAAACGGCAGGGAGGCACCTACGAGCAGTACTTC
CASTKRQGGTYEQYF
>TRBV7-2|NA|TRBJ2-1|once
TGTGCCAGCAGCCCCGGGACTGGACGAGTGATTGGGCAGTTCTTC
CASSPGTGRVIGQFF
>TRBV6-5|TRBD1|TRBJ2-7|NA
TGTGCCAGCAGTTATCGACAGGGGAGCTCCTACGAGCAGTACTTC
CASSYRQGSSYEQYF
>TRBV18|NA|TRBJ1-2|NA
TGTGCCAGCTCACCACCGTTATTAAACTATGGCTACACCTTC
CASSPPLLNYGYTF
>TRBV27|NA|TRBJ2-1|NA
TGTGCCAGCAGTTTAGGGTCCTACTCCTACAATGAGCAGTTCTTC
CASSLGSYSYNEQFF
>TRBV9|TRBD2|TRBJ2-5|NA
TGTGCCAGCAGCGCCGACCCCACTAGCGGGATGGAGACCCAGTACTTC
CASSADPTSGMETQYF
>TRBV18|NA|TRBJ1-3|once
TGTGCCAGCTCACCAGAAGGGGGTATCGGAAACACCATATATTTT
CASSPEGGIGNTIYF
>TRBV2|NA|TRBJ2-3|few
TGTGCCAGCAGTGAACGACTTCCTTCGTTCACAGATACGCAGTATTTT
CASSERLPSFTDTQYF
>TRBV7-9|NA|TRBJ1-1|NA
TGTGCCAGCAGGGGTCGGAACACTGAAGCTTTCTTT
CASRGRNTEAFF
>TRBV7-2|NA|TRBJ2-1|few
TGTGCCAGCAGGAGATTGAAGGGGGGGGTCTCCTACAATGAGCAGTTCTTC
CASRRLKGGVSYNEQFF
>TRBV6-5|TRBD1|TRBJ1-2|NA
TGTGCCAGCAGTTACTTCGGGACAGGGGTCTATGGCTACACCTTC
CASSYFGTGVYGYTF
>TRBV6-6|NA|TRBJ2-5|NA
TGTGCCAGCAGTTACTCGGACGGGGGAGTTGCGACCCAGTACTTC
CASSYSDGGVATQYF
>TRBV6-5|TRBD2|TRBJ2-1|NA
TGTGCCAGCAGTTACCGGTCTACGGGGGGCTACAATGAGCAGTTCTTC
CASSYRSTGGYNEQFF
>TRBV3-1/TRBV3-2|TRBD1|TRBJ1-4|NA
TGTGCCAGCAGCCTCTTCTTCGGGACAGGGGTCGAAAAACTGTTTTTT
CASSLFFGTGVEKLFF
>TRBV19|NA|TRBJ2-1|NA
TGTGCCAGTAGTCCAACAGGTGGAGGCTACAATGAGCAGTTCTTC
CASSPTGGGYNEQFF
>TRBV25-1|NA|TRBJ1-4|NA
TGTGCCAGCAGTCCACAGGGTGTCAGGTTGGAAGAAAAACTGTTTTTT
CASSPQGVRLEEKLFF
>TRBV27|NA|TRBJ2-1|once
TGTGCCAGCAGTTTATCGATAGTCGTGTACAATGAGCAGTTCTTC
CASSLSIVVYNEQFF
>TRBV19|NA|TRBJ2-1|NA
TGTGCCAGTAGTCCGTTACAGGGCAGAATTGTGAGTGAGCAGTTCTTC
CASSPLQGRIVSEQFF
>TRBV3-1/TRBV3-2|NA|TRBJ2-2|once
TGTGCCAGCAGCCAAGGGACCCCCGGGGAGCTGTTTTTT
CASSQGTPGELFF
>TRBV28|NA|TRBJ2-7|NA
TGTGCCAGCAGTTTGACAGTTACCTACGAGCAGTACTTC
CASSLTVTYEQYF
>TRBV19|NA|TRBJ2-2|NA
TGTGCCAGTAGTTCGTACACCGGGGAGCTGTTTTTT
CASSSYTGELFF
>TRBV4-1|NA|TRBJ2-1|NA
TGCGCCAGCAGCCAAGATCAATCGGGGTACAATGAGCAGTTCTTC
CASSQDQSGYNEQFF
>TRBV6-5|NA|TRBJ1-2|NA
TGTGCCAGCAGTTACGACGGGGGGCGCGGGAGCGGCTACACCTTC
CASSYDGGRGSGYTF
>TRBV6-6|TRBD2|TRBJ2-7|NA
TGTGCCAGCAGTGCCGAGGGACTAGCATCCTACGAGCAGTACTTC
CASSAEGLASYEQYF
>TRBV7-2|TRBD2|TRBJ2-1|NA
TGTGCCAGCAGCTTGAGCGCGGGAGGCAATGAGCAGTTCTTC
CASSLSAGGNEQFF
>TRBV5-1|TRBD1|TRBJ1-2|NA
TGCGCCAGCAAGAAAGTAGAGGGGGCCGGTTTTGGCTACACCTTC
CASKKVEGAGFGYTF
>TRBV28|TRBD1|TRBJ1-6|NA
TGTGCCAGCAGTGCCCCCGGGACAGTCCTCCACTTT
CASSAPGTVLHF
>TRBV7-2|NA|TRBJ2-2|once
TGTGCCAGCAGCTCTGCCACCGGGATTTACATCGGGGAGCTGTTTTTT
CASSSATGIYIGELFF
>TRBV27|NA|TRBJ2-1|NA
TGTGCCAGCAGTTTAGGGCTTGAGCAGTTCTTC
CASSLGLEQFF